This T cell receptor beta chain was recovered during a study of technical replicates of blood from a few donors (dated by TCRdb to the late 2010s). This clone was detected only once. This clone's antigen is unknown. Base qualities are not at hand, and no much larger clone is one base apart. Libraries were built with the immunoSEQ multiplex PCR assay. In its TCRdb copy, this immuneACCESS table keeps in-frame sequences only and misses some clones. Where compared with another copy, unresolved V genes explain less than half of these, and the others have no known cause. The sample table holds about 94,000 clones, of which approximately 94% were seen once. The top ten clones comprise 0.2% to 0.25% of the sample. This TCR came from a human donor in good health. Material: T cells isolated from PBMCs.

Here the CDR3 is given as CASSSPGLAYNEQFF. In nucleotide form, the sequence is TGTGCCAGCAGTTCCCCCGGACTAGCTTACAATGAGCAGTTCTTC. The chain is encoded by TRBV6-5 joined to TRBJ2-1, and 8 bases in between align with TRBD2. As encoded in the germline V gene, CDR1 is MNHEY while CDR2 is SVGAGI. There are 15 amino acids in the CDR3, from cysteine to phenylalanine inclusive. Only the CDR3 portion is preserved as DNA: 45 bases, with reading frame beginning at the first base. Here V drops 4 bases and J drops 4 bases, and the junction holds 6 bases not matched to any gene.